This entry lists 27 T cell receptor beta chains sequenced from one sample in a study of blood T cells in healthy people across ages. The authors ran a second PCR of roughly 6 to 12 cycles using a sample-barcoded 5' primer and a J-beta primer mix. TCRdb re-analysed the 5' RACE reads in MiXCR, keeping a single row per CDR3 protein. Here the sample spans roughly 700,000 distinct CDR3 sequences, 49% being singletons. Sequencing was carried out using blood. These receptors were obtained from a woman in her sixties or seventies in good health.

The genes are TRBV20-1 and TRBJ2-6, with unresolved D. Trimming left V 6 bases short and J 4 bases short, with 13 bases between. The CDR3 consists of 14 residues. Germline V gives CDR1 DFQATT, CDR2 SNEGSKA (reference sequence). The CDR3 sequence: CSASSRDGANVLTF. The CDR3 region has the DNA TGCAGTGCCAGTAGCCGAGACGGGGCCAACGTCCTGACTTTC.

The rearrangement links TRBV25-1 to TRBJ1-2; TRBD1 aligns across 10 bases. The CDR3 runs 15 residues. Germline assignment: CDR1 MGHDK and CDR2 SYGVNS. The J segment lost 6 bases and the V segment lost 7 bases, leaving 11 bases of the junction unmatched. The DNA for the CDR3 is TGTGCCAGCACCAACGACAGGGGGCCTGTGAATGGCTACACCTTC. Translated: CASTNDRGPVNGYTF.

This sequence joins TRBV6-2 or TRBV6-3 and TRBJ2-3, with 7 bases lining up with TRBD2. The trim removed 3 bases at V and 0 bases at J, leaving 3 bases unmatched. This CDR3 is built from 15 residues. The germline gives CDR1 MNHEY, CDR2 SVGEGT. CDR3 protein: CASSYGRESTDTQYF. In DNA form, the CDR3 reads TGTGCCAGCAGTTATGGGCGGGAGAGCACAGATACGCAGTATTTT.

CDR3 DNA: TGCAGTGCTAGACCCTTTCGCGGGAGCAGTAGGGACGAGCAGTACTTC. Protein: CSARPFRGSSRDEQYF. The chain employs TRBV20-1 and TRBJ2-7, with 7 bases matching TRBD2. CDR1 and CDR2 from the germline V gene are DFQATT and SNEGSKA (reference sequence). This CDR3 has 16 amino acids. V shed 2 bases and J 5 bases; nucleotides not matched to a gene: 15.

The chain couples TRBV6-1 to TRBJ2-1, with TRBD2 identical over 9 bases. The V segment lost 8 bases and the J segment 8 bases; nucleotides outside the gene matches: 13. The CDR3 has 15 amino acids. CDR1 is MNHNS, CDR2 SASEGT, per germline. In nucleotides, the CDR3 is TGTGCCAGCGTTAGCGGGAGTACCACCGGCTATGAGCAGTTCTTC. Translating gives CASVSGSTTGYEQFF.

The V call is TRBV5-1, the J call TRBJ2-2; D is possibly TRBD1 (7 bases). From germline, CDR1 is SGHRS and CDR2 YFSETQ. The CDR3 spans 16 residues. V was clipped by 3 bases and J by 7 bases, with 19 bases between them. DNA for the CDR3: TGCGCCAGCAGCTCCAGGGGGGTTCGGAGTGGCGGGGAGCTGTTTTTT. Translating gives CASSSRGVRSGGELFF.

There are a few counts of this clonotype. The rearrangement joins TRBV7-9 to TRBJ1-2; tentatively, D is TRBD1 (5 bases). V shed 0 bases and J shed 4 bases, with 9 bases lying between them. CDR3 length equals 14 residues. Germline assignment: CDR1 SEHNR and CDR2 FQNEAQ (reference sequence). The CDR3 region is CASSLAGVIYGYTF. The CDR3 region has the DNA TGTGCCAGCAGCTTAGCGGGGGTGATCTATGGCTACACCTTC.

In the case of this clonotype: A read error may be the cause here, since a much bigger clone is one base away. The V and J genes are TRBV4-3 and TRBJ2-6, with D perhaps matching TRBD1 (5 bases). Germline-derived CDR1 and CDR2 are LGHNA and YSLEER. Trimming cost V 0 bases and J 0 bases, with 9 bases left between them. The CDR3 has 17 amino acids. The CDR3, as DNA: TGCGCCAGCAGCCAAGAGAGTGACAGCTCTGGGGCCAACGTCCTGACTTTC. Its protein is CASSQESDSSGANVLTF.

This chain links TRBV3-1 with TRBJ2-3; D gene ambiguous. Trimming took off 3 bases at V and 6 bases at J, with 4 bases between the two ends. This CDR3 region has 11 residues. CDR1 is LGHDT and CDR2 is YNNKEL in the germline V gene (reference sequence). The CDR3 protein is CASSQKDTQYF. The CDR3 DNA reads TGTGCCAGCAGCCAGAAGGATACGCAGTATTTT.

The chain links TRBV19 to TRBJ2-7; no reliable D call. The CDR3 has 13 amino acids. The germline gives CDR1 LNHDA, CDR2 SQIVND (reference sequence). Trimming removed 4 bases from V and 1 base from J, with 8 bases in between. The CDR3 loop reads CASSSQRSYEQYF. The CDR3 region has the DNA TGTGCCAGTAGTAGCCAGAGGTCCTACGAGCAGTACTTC.

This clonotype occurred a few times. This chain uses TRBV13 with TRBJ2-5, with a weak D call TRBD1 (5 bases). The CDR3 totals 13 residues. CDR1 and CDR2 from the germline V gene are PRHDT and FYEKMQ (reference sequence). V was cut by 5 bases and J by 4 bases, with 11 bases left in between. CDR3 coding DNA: TGTGCCAGCAGCCCTAGACAGAGAGAGACCCAGTACTTC. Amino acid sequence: CASSPRQRETQYF. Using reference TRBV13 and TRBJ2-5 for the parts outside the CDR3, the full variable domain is AAGVIQSPRHLIKEKRETATLKCYPIPRHDTVYWYQQGPGQDPQFLISFYEKMQSDKGSIPDRFSAQQFSDYHSELNMSSLELGDSALYFCASSPRQRETQYFGPGTRLLVL.

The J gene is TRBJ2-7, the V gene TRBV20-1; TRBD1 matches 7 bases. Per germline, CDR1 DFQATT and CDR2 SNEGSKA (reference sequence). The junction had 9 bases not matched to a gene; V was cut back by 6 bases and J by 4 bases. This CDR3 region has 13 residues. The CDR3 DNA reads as TGCAGTGCCGAGTGGACAGGAGATTACGAGCAGTACTTC. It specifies CSAEWTGDYEQYF.

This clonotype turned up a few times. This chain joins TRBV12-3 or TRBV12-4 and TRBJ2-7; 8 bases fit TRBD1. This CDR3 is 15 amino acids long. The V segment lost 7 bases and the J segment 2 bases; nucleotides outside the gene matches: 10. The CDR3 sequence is CASTDRGGVTYEQYF. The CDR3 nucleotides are TGTGCCAGCACCGACAGGGGAGGTGTAACCTACGAGCAGTACTTC.

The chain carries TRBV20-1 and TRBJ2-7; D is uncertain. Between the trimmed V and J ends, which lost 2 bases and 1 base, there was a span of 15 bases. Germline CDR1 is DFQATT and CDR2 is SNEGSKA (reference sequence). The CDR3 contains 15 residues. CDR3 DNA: TGCAGTGCTAGACCCAGGCTAAGCAGATCCTACGAGCAGTACTTC. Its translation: CSARPRLSRSYEQYF.

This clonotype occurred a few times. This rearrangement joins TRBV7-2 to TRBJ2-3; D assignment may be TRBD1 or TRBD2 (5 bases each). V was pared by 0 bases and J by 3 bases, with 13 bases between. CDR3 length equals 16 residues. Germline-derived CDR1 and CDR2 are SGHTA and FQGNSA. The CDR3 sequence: CASSLAPGTSTDTQYF. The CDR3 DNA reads TGTGCCAGCAGCTTAGCCCCAGGGACCTCGACAGATACGCAGTATTTT. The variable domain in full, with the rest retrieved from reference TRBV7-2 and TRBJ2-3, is GAGVSQSPSNKVTEKGKDVELRCDPISGHTALYWYRQSLGQGLEFLIYFQGNSAPDKSGLPSDRFSAERTGGSVSTLTIQRTQQEDSAVYLCASSLAPGTSTDTQYFGPGTRLTVL.

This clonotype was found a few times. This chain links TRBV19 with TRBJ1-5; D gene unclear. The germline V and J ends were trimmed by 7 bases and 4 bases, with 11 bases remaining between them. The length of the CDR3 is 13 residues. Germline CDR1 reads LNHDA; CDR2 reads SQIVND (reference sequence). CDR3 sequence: CASKLRYNQPQHF. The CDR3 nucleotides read TGTGCCAGTAAGTTGCGGTATAATCAGCCCCAGCATTTT.

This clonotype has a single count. CDR3 loop: CASSKGGYTEAFF. The CDR3 bases are TGTGCCAGCAGCAAAGGGGGGTATACTGAAGCTTTCTTT. V gene TRBV7-3 combines with J gene TRBJ1-1, with D maybe TRBD1 (6 bases). CDR3 length equals 13 residues. V gave up 5 bases and J gave up 5 bases, with 12 bases separating them. Germline CDR1 SGHTA, CDR2 FQGTGA.

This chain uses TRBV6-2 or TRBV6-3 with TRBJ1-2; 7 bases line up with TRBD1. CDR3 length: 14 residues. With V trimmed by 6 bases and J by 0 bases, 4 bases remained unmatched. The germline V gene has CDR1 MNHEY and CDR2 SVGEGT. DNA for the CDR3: TGTGCCAGCAGGAAGGGACAGACTAACTATGGCTACACCTTC. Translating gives CASRKGQTNYGYTF.

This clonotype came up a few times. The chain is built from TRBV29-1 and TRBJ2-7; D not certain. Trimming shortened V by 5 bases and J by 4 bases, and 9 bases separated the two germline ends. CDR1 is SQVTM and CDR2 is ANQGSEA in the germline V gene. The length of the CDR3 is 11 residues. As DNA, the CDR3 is TGCAGCGTTTTAGGGCCGTACGAGCAGTACTTC. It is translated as CSVLGPYEQYF.

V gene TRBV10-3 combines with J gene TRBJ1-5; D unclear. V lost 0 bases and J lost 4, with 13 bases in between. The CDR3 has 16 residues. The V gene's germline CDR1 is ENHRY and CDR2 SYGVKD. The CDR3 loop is CAISESSRLPNQPQHF. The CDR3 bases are TGTGCCATCAGTGAGTCAAGTAGGCTGCCGAATCAGCCCCAGCATTTT.

DNA for the CDR3: TGTGCCAGCACCAACAGGGGTGAAGCTTTCTTT. Protein product: CASTNRGEAFF. The chain carries TRBV6-5 and TRBJ1-1; 7 bases align to TRBD1. V lost 7 bases and J lost 7; bases outside the gene matches: 3. The CDR3 spans 11 residues. CDR1 is MNHEY and CDR2 is SVGAGI in the germline V gene.

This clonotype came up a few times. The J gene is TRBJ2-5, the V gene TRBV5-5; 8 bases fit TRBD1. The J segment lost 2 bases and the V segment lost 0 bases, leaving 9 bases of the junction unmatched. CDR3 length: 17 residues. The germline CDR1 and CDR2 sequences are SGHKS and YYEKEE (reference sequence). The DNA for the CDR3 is TGTGCCAGCAGCTTGGCCGGGACAGGCGGGATACAAGAGACCCAGTACTTC. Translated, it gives CASSLAGTGGIQETQYF.

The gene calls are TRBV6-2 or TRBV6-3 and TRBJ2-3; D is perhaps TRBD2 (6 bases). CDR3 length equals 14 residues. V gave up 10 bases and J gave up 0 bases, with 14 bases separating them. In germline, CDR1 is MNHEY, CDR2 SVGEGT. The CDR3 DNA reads TGTGCCATCTCCACCGGGACTAGCACAGATACGCAGTATTTT. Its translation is CAISTGTSTDTQYF.

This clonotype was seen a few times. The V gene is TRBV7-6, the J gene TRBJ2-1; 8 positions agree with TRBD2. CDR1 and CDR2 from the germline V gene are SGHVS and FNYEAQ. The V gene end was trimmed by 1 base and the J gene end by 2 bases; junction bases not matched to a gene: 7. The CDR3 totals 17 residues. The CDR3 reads CASSLEGSGAPYNEQFF. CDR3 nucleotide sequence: TGTGCCAGCAGCTTAGAAGGTAGCGGGGCTCCCTACAATGAGCAGTTCTTC.

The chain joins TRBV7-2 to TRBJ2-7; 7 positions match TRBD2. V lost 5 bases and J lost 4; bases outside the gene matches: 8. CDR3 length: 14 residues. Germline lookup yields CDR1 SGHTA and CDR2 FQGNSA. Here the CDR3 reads CASSRRAGEYEQYF. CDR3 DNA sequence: TGTGCCAGCAGCCGACGCGCGGGAGAGTACGAGCAGTACTTC.

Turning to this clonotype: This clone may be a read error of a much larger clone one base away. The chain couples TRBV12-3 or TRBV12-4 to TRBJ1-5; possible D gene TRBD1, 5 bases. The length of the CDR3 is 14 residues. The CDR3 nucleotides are TGTGCCAGCAGACCTGGACACCTTAATCAGCCCCCGCATTTT. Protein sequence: CASRPGHLNQPPHF.

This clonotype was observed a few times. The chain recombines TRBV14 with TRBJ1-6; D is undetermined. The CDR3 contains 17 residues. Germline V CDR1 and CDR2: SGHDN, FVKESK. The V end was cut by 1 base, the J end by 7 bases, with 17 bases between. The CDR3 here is CASSQGRFAGLNSPLHF. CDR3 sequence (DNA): TGTGCCAGCAGCCAAGGGAGATTTGCGGGATTGAATTCACCCCTCCACTTT.